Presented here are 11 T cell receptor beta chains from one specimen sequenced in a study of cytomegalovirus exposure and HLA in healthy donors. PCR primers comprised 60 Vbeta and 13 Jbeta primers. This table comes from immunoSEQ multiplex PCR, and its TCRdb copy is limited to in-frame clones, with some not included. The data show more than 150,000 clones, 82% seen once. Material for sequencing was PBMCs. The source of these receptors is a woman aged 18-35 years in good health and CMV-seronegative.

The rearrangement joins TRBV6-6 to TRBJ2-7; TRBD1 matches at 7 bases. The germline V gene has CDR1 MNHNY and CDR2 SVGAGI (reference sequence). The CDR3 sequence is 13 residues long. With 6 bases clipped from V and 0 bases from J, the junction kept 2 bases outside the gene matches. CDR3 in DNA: TGTGCCAGCAGCTGGGACAGCTCCTACGAGCAGTACTTC. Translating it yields CASSWDSSYEQYF.

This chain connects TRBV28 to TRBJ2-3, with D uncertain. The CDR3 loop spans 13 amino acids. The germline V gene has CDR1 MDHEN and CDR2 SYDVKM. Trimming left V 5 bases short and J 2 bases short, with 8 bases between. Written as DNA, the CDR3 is TGTGCCAGCAGTGAACAGTACACAGATACGCAGTATTTT. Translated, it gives CASSEQYTDTQYF.

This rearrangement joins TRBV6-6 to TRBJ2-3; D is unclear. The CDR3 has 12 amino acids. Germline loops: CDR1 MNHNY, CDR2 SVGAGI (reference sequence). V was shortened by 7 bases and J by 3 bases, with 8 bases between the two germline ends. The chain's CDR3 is CASTYRTDTQYF. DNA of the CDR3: TGTGCCAGCACCTACCGGACAGATACGCAGTATTTT.

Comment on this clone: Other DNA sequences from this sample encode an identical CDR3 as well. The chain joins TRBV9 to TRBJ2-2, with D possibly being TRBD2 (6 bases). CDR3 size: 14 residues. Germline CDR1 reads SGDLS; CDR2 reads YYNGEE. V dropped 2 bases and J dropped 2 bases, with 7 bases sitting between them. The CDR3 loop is CASSVAGNTGELFF. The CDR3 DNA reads TGTGCCAGCAGCGTCGCGGGAAACACCGGGGAGCTGTTTTTT.

Here the CDR3 DNA reads TGTGCCAGCAGCTCGCCGACAGGCTCAAGTCGTAGCACAGATACGCAGTATTTT. Translating gives CASSSPTGSSRSTDTQYF. J is TRBJ2-3 and V is TRBV11-3; perhaps TRBD1 as D (6 bases). Germline V CDR1 and CDR2: SGHNT, YENEEA. The CDR3 totals 18 residues. The V end was cut by 4 bases, the J end by 0 bases, with 20 bases between.

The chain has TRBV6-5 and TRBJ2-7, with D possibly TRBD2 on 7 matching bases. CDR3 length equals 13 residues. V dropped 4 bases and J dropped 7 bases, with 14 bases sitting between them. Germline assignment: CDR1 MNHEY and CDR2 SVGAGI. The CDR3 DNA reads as TGTGCCAGCAGTTGGGGGGGGCTGGGAGAGCAGTACTTC. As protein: CASSWGGLGEQYF.

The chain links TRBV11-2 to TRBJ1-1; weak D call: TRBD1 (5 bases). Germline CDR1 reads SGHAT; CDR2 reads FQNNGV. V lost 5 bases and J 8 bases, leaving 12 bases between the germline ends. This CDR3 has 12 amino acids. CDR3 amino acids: CASSPSRGEAFF. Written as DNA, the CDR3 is TGTGCCAGCAGCCCATCCCGGGGGGAAGCTTTCTTT.

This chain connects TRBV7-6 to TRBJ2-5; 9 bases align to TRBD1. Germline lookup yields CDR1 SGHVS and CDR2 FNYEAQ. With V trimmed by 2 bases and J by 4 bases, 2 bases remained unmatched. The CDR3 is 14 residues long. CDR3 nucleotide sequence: TGTGCCAGCAGCTTATCGACAGGGGGAGAGACCCAGTACTTC. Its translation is CASSLSTGGETQYF.

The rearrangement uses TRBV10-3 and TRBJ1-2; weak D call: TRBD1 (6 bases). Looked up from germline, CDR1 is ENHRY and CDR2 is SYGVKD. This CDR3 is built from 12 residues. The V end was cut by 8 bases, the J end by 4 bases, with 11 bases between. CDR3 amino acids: CAIGRGAYGYTF. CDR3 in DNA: TGTGCCATCGGGAGGGGGGCCTATGGCTACACCTTC.

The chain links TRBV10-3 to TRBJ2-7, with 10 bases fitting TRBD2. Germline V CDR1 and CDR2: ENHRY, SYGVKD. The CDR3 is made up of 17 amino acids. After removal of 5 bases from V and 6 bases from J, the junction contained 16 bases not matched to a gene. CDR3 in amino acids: CAISSGGIAGGLLEQYF. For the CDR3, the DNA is TGTGCCATCAGTTCTGGAGGGATAGCGGGGGGCCTCCTCGAGCAGTACTTC.

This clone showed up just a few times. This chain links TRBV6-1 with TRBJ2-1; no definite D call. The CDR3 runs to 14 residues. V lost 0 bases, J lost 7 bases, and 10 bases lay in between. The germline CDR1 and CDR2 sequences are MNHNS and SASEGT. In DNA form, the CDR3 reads TGTGCCAGCAGTGAAGCGCGTGGTAGAAATGAGCAGTTCTTC. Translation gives CASSEARGRNEQFF.